Listed below are T cell receptor beta chains from one sample, sequenced in a study of T cell responses to AZD1222 COVID-19 vaccine. The assay was immunoSEQ multiplex PCR, and TCRdb's table has in-frame clones only and misses some. This table has about 150,000 clones, 88% appearing once. The input for sequencing was peripheral blood, taken on day 0 of AZD1222 vaccination. The receptors derive from an adult in good health. The CDR3 runs from the conserved cysteine through the conserved F or W. The order of the fields is clone size, D gene, J gene, V gene, CDR3 protein, CDR3 DNA. D genes are given only for firm matches. Clone sizes are given selectively: once, few, many, or a class where the clone is expanded.

>-|TRBD1|TRBJ1-5|TRBV14
CASSQDLAGGRNQPQHF
TGTGCCAGCAGCCAAGATTTGGCAGGGGGCAGAAATCAGCCCCAGCATTTT
>-|-|TRBJ1-6|TRBV7-2
CASSPSKLGSPLHF
TGTGCCAGCAGCCCTTCAAAATTGGGCTCACCCCTCCACTTT
>-|-|TRBJ2-1|TRBV28
CASSPRRREQFF
TGTGCCAGCAGTCCTCGGAGGAGGGAGCAGTTCTTC
>-|TRBD1|TRBJ2-7|TRBV10-3
CAITGQGYEQYF
TGTGCCATCACCGGACAGGGATACGAGCAGTACTTC
>-|TRBD1|TRBJ2-5|TRBV5-4
CASSMTGGQTQYF
TGTGCCAGCAGCATGACAGGGGGACAGACCCAGTACTTC
>-|-|TRBJ1-5|TRBV19
CASSIPPGGQPQHF
TGTGCCAGTAGTATCCCCCCGGGGGGTCAGCCCCAGCATTTT
>-|-|TRBJ2-7|TRBV27
CASSYRDTSYEQYF
TGTGCCAGCAGTTACCGGGACACCTCCTACGAGCAGTACTTC
>-|-|TRBJ1-5|TRBV2
CASSEGHNNQPQHF
TGTGCCAGCAGTGAAGGGCATAACAATCAGCCCCAGCATTTT
>-|-|TRBJ1-1|TRBV7-9
CASSLDLGGRAFF
TGTGCCAGCAGCTTGGATCTTGGGGGGAGAGCTTTCTTT
>-|-|TRBJ1-5|TRBV6-5
CASRDPTEKNQPQHF
TGTGCCAGCAGAGACCCGACAGAGAAAAATCAGCCCCAGCATTTT
>-|TRBD1|TRBJ2-4|TRBV6-2/TRBV6-3
CASSARQGEYIQYF
TGTGCCAGCAGTGCACGACAGGGGGAATACATTCAGTACTTC
>-|-|TRBJ1-1|TRBV11-2
CASSSPKEKIHTEAFF
TGTGCCAGCAGCTCCCCGAAAGAAAAGATCCACACTGAAGCTTTCTTT
>-|-|TRBJ2-7|TRBV4-1
CASSQGTGTYEQYF
TGCGCCAGCAGCCAGGGGACGGGAACCTACGAGCAGTACTTC
>-|TRBD1|TRBJ2-1|TRBV6-5
CASRGTVNNEQFF
TGTGCCAGCAGAGGGACAGTTAACAATGAGCAGTTCTTC
>-|-|TRBJ1-6|TRBV7-2
CASSSGGRLKSESPLHF
TGTGCCAGCAGCTCGGGGGGGCGCCTGAAATCGGAATCACCCCTCCACTTT
>-|-|TRBJ2-1|TRBV2
CASRSNPGSYNEQFF
TGTGCCAGCAGGTCAAACCCCGGGTCCTACAATGAGCAGTTCTTC
>-|TRBD2|TRBJ2-1|TRBV9
CASSVGGLAGGQFF
TGTGCCAGCAGCGTAGGAGGACTAGCGGGGGGGCAGTTCTTC
>-|-|TRBJ1-1|TRBV6-2/TRBV6-3
CASSYPTGYNTEAFF
TGTGCCAGCAGTTACCCGACAGGTTATAACACTGAAGCTTTCTTT
>-|-|TRBJ1-3|TRBV7-8
CASSGREFTLGNTIYF
TGTGCCAGCAGCGGCCGGGAGTTTACCCTGGGAAACACCATATATTTT
>-|TRBD1|TRBJ1-2|TRBV6-5
CASSRQGALGYGYTF
TGTGCCAGCAGTCGACAGGGGGCGCTTGGTTATGGCTACACCTTC
>-|-|TRBJ1-5|TRBV10-1
CAPTDRAGNNQPQHF
TGCGCCCCTACCGATAGGGCCGGGAACAATCAGCCCCAGCATTTT
>-|-|TRBJ1-4|TRBV28
CASSLGLRVTNEKLFF
TGTGCCAGCAGTTTAGGCCTCAGGGTAACTAATGAAAAACTGTTTTTT
>-|-|TRBJ1-3|TRBV19
CASTLVVSGNTIYF
TGTGCCAGTACCTTAGTCGTCTCTGGAAACACCATATATTTT
>-|-|TRBJ2-2|TRBV5-1
CASSPGTVSTGELFF
TGCGCCAGCAGCCCGGGGACCGTGAGTACCGGGGAGCTGTTTTTT
>-|TRBD1|TRBJ1-1|TRBV6-5
CASRGQGEGTEAFF
TGTGCCAGCAGGGGACAGGGAGAGGGCACTGAAGCTTTCTTT
>-|TRBD1|TRBJ1-2|TRBV7-2
CASSLGDGTGLSQGYTF
TGTGCCAGCAGCTTGGGGGATGGGACAGGCCTCTCCCAAGGCTACACCTTC
>-|-|TRBJ2-1|TRBV4-3
CASAQGRGLYNEQFF
TGCGCCAGCGCACAGGGCAGGGGATTATACAATGAGCAGTTCTTC
>-|TRBD2|TRBJ2-7|TRBV10-3
CAISDLSGGLEQYF
TGTGCCATCAGTGATCTTAGCGGGGGGCTCGAGCAGTACTTC
>-|-|TRBJ2-7|TRBV5-4
CASSLGGSASYEQYF
TGTGCCAGCAGCTTGGGGGGGTCCGCTTCCTACGAGCAGTACTTC
>-|-|TRBJ1-2|TRBV5-1
CASSLAGEGATNYGYTF
TGCGCCAGCAGCTTGGCCGGCGAGGGTGCCACGAACTATGGCTACACCTTC
>-|-|TRBJ2-1|TRBV5-1
CASSFGLEHGENEQFF
TGCGCCAGCAGCTTCGGTTTGGAGCACGGGGAGAATGAGCAGTTCTTC
>-|-|TRBJ2-3|TRBV6-5
CASSPFRTDTQYF
TGTGCCAGCAGTCCCTTTAGAACAGATACGCAGTATTTT
>-|-|TRBJ1-6|TRBV7-9
CASSPSHPWVSNSPLHF
TGTGCCAGCAGCCCGTCCCACCCATGGGTTTCTAATTCACCCCTCCACTTT
>-|-|TRBJ1-3|TRBV6-6
CASSPQDGGVNTIYF
TGTGCCAGCAGTCCACAGGACGGAGGGGTTAACACCATATATTTT
>-|-|TRBJ1-5|TRBV5-1
CASSLPHGLHQPQHF
TGCGCCAGCAGCCTTCCTCACGGGCTCCATCAGCCCCAGCATTTT
>once|TRBD1|TRBJ1-2|TRBV5-1
CASSQMPGTGSYGYTF
TGCGCCAGCAGCCAAATGCCCGGGACAGGGTCCTATGGCTACACCTTC
>-|-|TRBJ1-5|TRBV27
CASRGRGDQPQHF
TGTGCCAGCAGGGGGCGCGGGGATCAGCCCCAGCATTTT
>-|-|TRBJ2-3|TRBV7-2
CASSFGPDTDTQYF
TGTGCCAGCAGCTTCGGCCCCGACACAGATACGCAGTATTTT
>-|-|TRBJ2-6|TRBV3-1/TRBV3-2
CASSRVGANVLTF
TGTGCCAGCAGCCGCGTCGGGGCCAACGTCCTGACTTTC
>-|TRBD1|TRBJ1-1|TRBV7-9
CASSLVQGATEAFF
TGTGCCAGCAGCTTGGTACAGGGGGCCACTGAAGCTTTCTTT
>few|-|TRBJ2-3|TRBV9
CASTPGASTDTQYF
TGTGCCAGCACCCCCGGGGCCAGCACAGATACGCAGTATTTT
>-|-|TRBJ2-1|TRBV5-8
CASSFEPGPYNEQFF
TGTGCCAGCAGCTTTGAGCCCGGACCCTACAATGAGCAGTTCTTC
>-|-|TRBJ2-2|TRBV2
CASSAGRGAGELFF
TGTGCCAGCAGTGCAGGTCGCGGGGCCGGGGAGCTGTTTTTT
>-|-|TRBJ2-2|TRBV6-5
CASSYYQFNGELFF
TGTGCCAGCAGTTACTACCAGTTTAACGGGGAGCTGTTTTTT
>once|TRBD1|TRBJ2-7|TRBV11-1
CASSLRQGGYEQYF
TGTGCCAGCAGCTTAAGACAGGGTGGGTACGAGCAGTACTTC
>-|-|TRBJ2-3|TRBV9
CASSPHGGGLTDTQYF
TGTGCCAGCAGCCCCCATGGGGGGGGCCTAACAGATACGCAGTATTTT
>-|-|TRBJ1-1|TRBV6-5
CASTDFVGQGRAFF
TGTGCCAGCACGGATTTCGTGGGGCAGGGCAGGGCTTTCTTT
>-|-|TRBJ2-7|TRBV3-1/TRBV3-2
CASSQAPDREQYF
TGTGCCAGCAGCCAGGCTCCAGACCGCGAGCAGTACTTC
>-|-|TRBJ2-2|TRBV3-1/TRBV3-2
CASSREPGPGELFF
TGTGCCAGCAGCCGGGAACCCGGGCCCGGGGAGCTGTTTTTT
>-|TRBD2|TRBJ2-1|TRBV3-1/TRBV3-2
CASSQVRTSGGANEQFF
TGTGCCAGCAGCCAAGTCCGGACTAGCGGGGGGGCCAATGAGCAGTTCTTC
>-|-|TRBJ2-1|TRBV12-3/TRBV12-4
CASTPTLGNEQFF
TGTGCCAGCACGCCTACCTTGGGTAATGAGCAGTTCTTC
>-|TRBD1|TRBJ1-4|TRBV18
CASSPTGQGAREKLFF
TGTGCCAGCTCACCAACCGGACAGGGGGCGAGAGAAAAACTGTTTTTT